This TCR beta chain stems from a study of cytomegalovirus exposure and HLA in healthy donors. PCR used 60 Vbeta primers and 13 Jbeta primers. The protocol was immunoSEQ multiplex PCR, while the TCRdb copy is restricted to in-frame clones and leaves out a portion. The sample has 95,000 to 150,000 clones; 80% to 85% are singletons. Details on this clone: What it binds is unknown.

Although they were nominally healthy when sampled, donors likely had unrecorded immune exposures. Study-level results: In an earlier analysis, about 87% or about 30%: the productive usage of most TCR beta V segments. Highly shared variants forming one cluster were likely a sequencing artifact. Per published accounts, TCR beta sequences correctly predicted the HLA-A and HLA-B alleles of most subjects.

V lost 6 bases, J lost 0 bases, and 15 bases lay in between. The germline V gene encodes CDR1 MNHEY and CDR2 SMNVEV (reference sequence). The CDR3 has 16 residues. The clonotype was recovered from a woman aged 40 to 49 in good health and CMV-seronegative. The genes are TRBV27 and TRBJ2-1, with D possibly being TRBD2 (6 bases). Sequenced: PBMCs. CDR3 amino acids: CASSQAGPLSYNEQFF. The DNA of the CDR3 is TGTGCCAGCAGCCAAGCGGGCCCCCTCTCCTACAATGAGCAGTTCTTC.